Shown below are 27 T cell receptor beta chains from a single sample sequenced in a study of T-cell reconstitution after alpha-beta-depleted transplantation in children. Molecular barcoding with unique molecular identifiers was used for the TCRbeta library. TCRdb reprocessed the PCR reads via MiXCR and lists one record per CDR3 protein. The sample contains some 460,000 distinct CDR3 sequences, under 20% of which appear only once. The starting material was PBMCs, mostly from graft donor cells, obtained 360 days after TCRalphabeta/CD19-depleted stem cell transplant. Receptors were obtained from a boy less than two years old who had a stem cell transplant for Wiskott-Aldrich syndrome, so the T cells may come from the graft donor.

By frequency in the sample, this clonotype is medium-sized (0.01 to 0.1%). The J gene is TRBJ2-1, the V gene TRBV20-1; D gene uncertain. Per the germline V gene, CDR1 is DFQATT and CDR2 is SNEGSKA (reference sequence). The CDR3 totals 14 residues. V lost 3 bases and J lost 0, with 9 bases in between. The CDR3, as DNA: TGCAGTGCTAGTTTCTGGAGCTCCTACAATGAGCAGTTCTTC. This gives the protein CSASFWSSYNEQFF.

The genes are TRBV5-6 and TRBJ2-4; possible D gene TRBD1, 6 bases. V shed 6 bases and J shed 0 bases, with 13 bases lying between them. CDR1 and CDR2 from the germline V gene are SGHDT and YYEEEE. CDR3 length: 15 amino acids. CDR3 residues: CASTKWGLAKNIQYF. CDR3 DNA sequence: TGTGCCAGCACAAAGTGGGGGCTAGCCAAAAACATTCAGTACTTC.

A few counts support this clonotype. The V call is TRBV6-2 or TRBV6-3, the J call TRBJ2-4, with TRBD2 matching over 11 bases. This CDR3 contains 18 residues. The V segment lost 2 bases and the J segment 6 bases; nucleotides outside the gene matches: 12. Germline V gene data show CDR1 as MNHEY and CDR2 as SVGEGT. DNA for the CDR3: TGTGCCAGCAGTTACGAGAAACTAGCGGGAGTTGATTTAAACATTCAGTACTTC. Protein: CASSYEKLAGVDLNIQYF.

This chain uses TRBV20-1 with TRBJ1-4; D not certain. This CDR3 has 11 residues. CDR1 and CDR2 (germline): DFQATT, SNEGSKA (reference sequence). V gave up 5 bases and J gave up 8 bases, with 9 bases separating them. This chain's CDR3 is CSAGDREKLFF. In nucleotides, the CDR3 is TGCAGTGCTGGTGACCGGGAAAAACTGTTTTTT.

The sample holds a few counts of this clonotype. The chain combines TRBV4-1 with TRBJ2-2; no definite D call. Trimming stripped 2 bases from V and 1 base from J, with 17 bases between. Per the germline V gene, CDR1 is MGHRA and CDR2 is YSYEKL. The CDR3 covers 18 residues. The CDR3 DNA reads as TGCGCCAGCAGCCAAACGCCTACTGGCGGAGAGAACACCGGGGAGCTGTTTTTT. It translates to CASSQTPTGGENTGELFF.

The gene calls are TRBV6-5 and TRBJ1-1; tentatively, D is TRBD1 (6 bases). Germline lookup yields CDR1 MNHEY and CDR2 SVGAGI. There are 14 residues in the CDR3. Trimming pared 2 bases from V and 3 bases from J, leaving 10 bases between. The CDR3 nucleotides are TGTGCCAGCAGTTACGCAGGGGTTCACACTGAAGCTTTCTTT. Protein sequence: CASSYAGVHTEAFF.

This clonotype turned up a few times. The chain links TRBV7-2 to TRBJ2-3; tentatively, D is TRBD2 (6 bases). Germline-derived CDR1 and CDR2 are SGHTA and FQGNSA. The CDR3 has 15 residues. With 5 bases removed from V and 2 bases from J, the gap between germline ends came to 14 bases. CDR3 coding DNA: TGTGCCAGCAGCCGACCGGGACTGTACACAGATACGCAGTATTTT. Amino acid sequence: CASSRPGLYTDTQYF.

This clonotype appeared a few times. The V call is TRBV20-1, the J call TRBJ2-3, with 7 bases matching TRBD1. The germline V gene encodes CDR1 DFQATT and CDR2 SNEGSKA (reference sequence). The V segment lost 4 bases and the J segment 3 bases; nucleotides outside the gene matches: 10. The CDR3 covers 15 residues. The chain's CDR3 is CSAKRRQGLTDTQYF. Written as DNA, the CDR3 is TGCAGTGCTAAGCGCCGACAGGGCCTGACAGATACGCAGTATTTT.

A note on this clonotype: The germline gene is not matched at one end of the junction; a read error may be the cause. This rearrangement joins TRBV20-1 to TRBJ1-1; 7 nucleotides agree with TRBD1. This CDR3 has 14 residues. Germline V gene lookup returns CDR1 DFQATT and CDR2 SNEGSKA (reference sequence). In DNA form, the CDR3 reads TGCGGTGCTAGAGGTGGACAGGTCCGGGGCGAAGCTTTCTTT. Amino acid sequence: CGARGGQVRGEAFF.

The rearrangement uses TRBV10-2 and TRBJ2-7, with no clear D. Trimming cost V 6 bases and J 3 bases, with 12 bases left between them. This CDR3 has 13 amino acids. The germline gives CDR1 WSHSY, CDR2 SAAADI. The CDR3 sequence is CASRDRPLYEQYF. Here the CDR3 DNA reads TGCGCCAGCAGGGACCGACCCCTCTACGAGCAGTACTTC.

This clonotype was counted between two and nine times. This rearrangement joins TRBV6-5 to TRBJ1-4; TRBD1 matches 9 bases. The CDR3 runs 14 residues. Per germline, CDR1 MNHEY and CDR2 SVGAGI. The V segment lost 6 bases and the J segment 6 bases; nucleotides outside the gene matches: 5. CDR3 in DNA: TGTGCCAGCAGCCGCGGGACAGGGTATGAAAAACTGTTTTTT. It yields the protein CASSRGTGYEKLFF.

The chain carries TRBV20-1 and TRBJ2-7; TRBD1 aligns across 9 bases. Germline assignment: CDR1 DFQATT and CDR2 SNEGSKA (reference sequence). The CDR3 loop spans 12 amino acids. Germline trimming cut 5 bases from V and 3 bases from J; bases unmatched to any gene: 2. The CDR3 sequence is CSAPDRGYEQYF. Here the CDR3 DNA reads TGCAGTGCTCCGGACAGGGGCTACGAGCAGTACTTC.

The chain uses TRBV2 and TRBJ1-6, with D maybe TRBD1 (5 bases). CDR3 length: 12 amino acids. Germline loops: CDR1 SNHLY, CDR2 FYNNEI. Trimming took 6 bases from V and 16 from J, leaving 16 bases between them. The DNA for the CDR3 is TGTGCCAGCAGGGATCAGGGTCGTTTACTCCACTTT. Translating it yields CASRDQGRLLHF.

This clonotype turned up a few times. The chain carries TRBV12-3 or TRBV12-4 and TRBJ2-3, with 8 bases matching TRBD1. CDR3 length: 14 residues. V trimming: 5 bases; J trimming: 5 bases; junction bases outside the gene matches: 6. The CDR3 region is CASSPQGAGDTQYF. The CDR3 DNA reads TGTGCCAGCAGTCCTCAGGGGGCGGGAGATACGCAGTATTTT.

This clonotype was observed a few times. This sequence joins TRBV24-1 and TRBJ2-6, with TRBD1 matching over 7 bases. V lost 7 bases, J lost 0 bases, and 5 bases stayed unmatched. The CDR3 sequence is 16 residues long. In germline, CDR1 is KGHDR, CDR2 SFDVKD. The CDR3: CATSMGQISGANVLTF. The CDR3 DNA follows: TGTGCCACCAGCATGGGACAGATCTCTGGGGCCAACGTCCTGACTTTC.

The chain couples TRBV6-5 to TRBJ2-7; D call uncertain. Trimming cost V 0 bases and J 0 bases, with 6 bases left between them. This CDR3 comprises 14 residues. Germline assignment: CDR1 MNHEY and CDR2 SVGAGI. The CDR3 DNA reads TGTGCCAGCAGTTACTCCCGGGCCTCCTACGAGCAGTACTTC. Its protein is CASSYSRASYEQYF.

The sample holds a few counts of this clonotype. The chain employs TRBV7-2 and TRBJ1-5; no clear D. The CDR3 runs 16 residues. V was cut by 4 bases and J by 0 bases, with 13 bases left in between. Germline V gene data show CDR1 as SGHTA and CDR2 as FQGNSA. CDR3 coding DNA: TGTGCCAGCAGCTCCGAAGGCAGATATAGCAATCAGCCCCAGCATTTT. Translating it yields CASSSEGRYSNQPQHF. The full variable domain, its missing parts supplied by reference TRBV7-2 and TRBJ1-5, is GAGVSQSPSNKVTEKGKDVELRCDPISGHTALYWYRQSLGQGLEFLIYFQGNSAPDKSGLPSDRFSAERTGGSVSTLTIQRTQQEDSAVYLCASSSEGRYSNQPQHFGDGTRLSIL.

The V gene is TRBV10-3, the J gene TRBJ2-3; TRBD2 matches at 11 bases. Germline CDR1 reads ENHRY; CDR2 reads SYGVKD. The CDR3 spans 17 residues. After removal of 3 bases from V and 0 bases from J, the junction contained 5 bases not matched to a gene. CDR3: CAISEELAGASTDTQYF. The CDR3 DNA reads TGTGCCATCAGTGAAGAACTAGCGGGGGCCAGCACAGATACGCAGTATTTT.

This chain connects TRBV6-5 to TRBJ2-5; 8 nucleotides match TRBD1. This CDR3 is built from 17 residues. V trimming: 0 bases; J trimming: 5 bases; junction bases outside the gene matches: 11. The V gene's germline CDR1 is MNHEY and CDR2 SVGAGI. The CDR3 loop reads CASSYSLIDRGIETQYF. The DNA for the CDR3 is TGTGCCAGCAGTTACTCATTAATCGACAGGGGCATTGAGACCCAGTACTTC.

The rearrangement uses TRBV20-1 and TRBJ1-1; 8 nucleotides agree with TRBD1. The germline V gene has CDR1 DFQATT and CDR2 SNEGSKA (reference sequence). With 0 bases clipped from V and 4 bases from J, the junction kept 7 bases outside the gene matches. The CDR3 is made up of 15 amino acids. CDR3 nucleotide sequence: TGCAGTGCTAGAGATGGGGGACAGGCTTCCACTGAAGCTTTCTTT. Translating gives CSARDGGQASTEAFF.

This clonotype has only a few counts. V usage is TRBV28 and J usage is TRBJ2-3, with 12 bases lining up with TRBD1. This CDR3 has 21 residues. Per the germline V gene, CDR1 is MDHEN and CDR2 is SYDVKM. With 4 bases clipped from V and 4 bases from J, the junction kept 21 bases outside the gene matches. This CDR3 is CASSSFPSGTGGSNFADTQYF. The CDR3, as DNA: TGTGCCAGCAGTTCCTTCCCCTCCGGGACAGGGGGCTCGAATTTCGCAGATACGCAGTATTTT. The complete variable domain, with remaining parts taken from reference TRBV28 and TRBJ2-3, reads DVKVTQSSRYLVKRTGEKVFLECVQDMDHENMFWYRQDPGLGLRLIYFSYDVKMKEKGDIPEGYSVSREKKERFSLILESASTNQTSMYLCASSSFPSGTGGSNFADTQYFGPGTRLTVL.

The chain carries TRBV10-2 and TRBJ2-7; TRBD2 matches at 10 bases. Trimming removed 2 bases from V and 3 bases from J; junction bases left unmatched: 4. The V gene's germline CDR1 is WSHSY and CDR2 SAAADI. The CDR3 sequence is 15 residues long. CDR3 sequence reads: CASSEASGGDYEQYF. The DNA of the CDR3 is TGCGCCAGCAGTGAGGCCAGCGGGGGGGACTACGAGCAGTACTTC.

This clonotype occurred a few times. The chain couples TRBV11-2 to TRBJ2-7; 7 nucleotides match TRBD1. Trimming cost V 2 bases and J 1 base; bases outside gene matches: 8. Germline V lookup: CDR1 SGHAT, CDR2 FQNNGV. This CDR3 comprises 16 residues. Here the CDR3 DNA reads TGTGCCAGCAGCTTATTGTGGCAGGGGGTTTCCTACGAGCAGTACTTC. Protein product: CASSLLWQGVSYEQYF.

A word on this clonotype: As the CDR3 is not closed by the conserved phenylalanine or tryptophan, this likely results from a read error. The chain employs TRBV29-1 and TRBJ2-7; 7 bases align to TRBD1. Trimming at V came to 5 bases and at J to 2 bases, leaving 6 bases not matched to a gene. Per the germline V gene, CDR1 is SQVTM and CDR2 is ANQGSEA. This CDR3 is 13 amino acids long. The DNA for the CDR3 is TGCAGCGTTAGGCGACAGGGTGCCTACGAGCAGTACTTA. This encodes CSVRRQGAYEQYL.

This chain links TRBV2 with TRBJ2-7; the D is unclear. This CDR3 contains 12 residues. Trimming shortened V by 5 bases and J by 6 bases, and 11 bases separated the two germline ends. Germline values: CDR1 SNHLY, CDR2 FYNNEI. The chain's CDR3 is CASSSVLLEQYF. The CDR3 region has the DNA TGTGCCAGCAGTTCGGTGCTCCTCGAGCAGTACTTC.

This clonotype was detected only a few times. The chain carries TRBV29-1 and TRBJ1-2; D unclear. Per germline, CDR1 SQVTM and CDR2 ANQGSEA. Deletions cut 6 bases from V and 7 bases from J, with 12 bases between. This CDR3 has 11 residues. This CDR3 is CSVTLGGGYTF. DNA of the CDR3: TGCAGCGTAACCTTGGGCGGTGGCTACACCTTC.

This clonotype showed up just a few times. This chain links TRBV7-9 with TRBJ2-7; TRBD1 aligns across 7 bases. CDR1 is SEHNR and CDR2 is FQNEAQ in the germline V gene (reference sequence). The CDR3 sequence is 14 residues long. V shed 3 bases and J 2 bases; nucleotides not matched to a gene: 4. The CDR3 DNA reads as TGTGCCAGCAGCTTCCAGACAGGGACCTACGAGCAGTACTTC. Protein sequence: CASSFQTGTYEQYF.